These T cell receptor beta chains were read from a single sample in a study of PD-1 blockade in classical Hodgkin lymphoma. TCRdb's table, derived via immunoSEQ multiplex PCR, lists solely in-frame clones and lacks some. The sample has over 50,000 clones; nearly 90% are singletons. The sequenced sample was peripheral blood mononuclear cells (PBMCs), obtained before the fourth cycle of nivolumab. The receptors here all came from a human donor with classical Hodgkin lymphoma. CDR3s include the opening cysteine and the closing phenylalanine or tryptophan. The D gene is left open where the match is weak. The size of a clone is reported for some rows only, either as once, few or many, or as a class for expanded clones.

d_gene: TRBD1
v_gene: TRBV5-1
j_gene: TRBJ1-4
abundance: NA
CDR3aa: CASSLFTGGSEKLFF
CDR3nt: TGCGCCAGCAGTTTATTTACAGGGGGGAGTGAAAAACTGTTTTTT

d_gene: NA
v_gene: TRBV5-1
j_gene: TRBJ1-2
abundance: NA
CDR3aa: CASSLGGPGGVSW
CDR3nt: TGCGCCAGCAGCTTGGGGGGCCCAGGAGGGGTTTCCTGG

d_gene: NA
v_gene: TRBV5-1
j_gene: TRBJ1-1
abundance: NA
CDR3aa: CASSEIGGPNTEAFF
CDR3nt: TGCGCCAGCAGCGAAATCGGGGGGCCGAACACTGAAGCTTTCTTT

d_gene: NA
v_gene: TRBV29-1
j_gene: TRBJ2-5
abundance: NA
CDR3aa: CSVNQGNQETQYF
CDR3nt: TGCAGCGTGAACCAGGGTAATCAAGAGACCCAGTACTTC

d_gene: TRBD2
v_gene: TRBV6-5
j_gene: TRBJ2-3
abundance: NA
CDR3aa: CASSPALAGDTQYF
CDR3nt: TGTGCCAGCAGCCCTGCACTAGCGGGAGATACGCAGTATTTT

d_gene: NA
v_gene: TRBV29-1
j_gene: TRBJ2-7
abundance: once
CDR3aa: CSVGRGNAYEQYF
CDR3nt: TGCAGCGTTGGGCGGGGAAACGCCTACGAGCAGTACTTC

d_gene: NA
v_gene: TRBV7-8
j_gene: TRBJ2-7
abundance: NA
CDR3aa: CASSLTVDEQYF
CDR3nt: TGTGCCAGCAGCTTAACAGTGGACGAGCAGTACTTC

d_gene: NA
v_gene: TRBV6-1
j_gene: TRBJ2-7
abundance: NA
CDR3aa: CASSEDEQYF
CDR3nt: TGTGCCAGCAGTGAAGACGAGCAGTACTTC

d_gene: NA
v_gene: TRBV5-1
j_gene: TRBJ2-5
abundance: NA
CDR3aa: CASSPTSPGLGAARETQYF
CDR3nt: TGCGCCAGCAGCCCGACCTCACCGGGCCTAGGGGCGGCCAGAGAGACCCAGTACTTC

d_gene: NA
v_gene: TRBV2
j_gene: TRBJ1-5
abundance: NA
CDR3aa: CASTISNQPQHF
CDR3nt: TGTGCCAGCACCATCAGCAATCAGCCCCAGCATTTT

d_gene: NA
v_gene: TRBV9
j_gene: TRBJ1-1
abundance: few
CDR3aa: CASSVATNTEAFF
CDR3nt: TGTGCCAGCAGCGTAGCCACGAACACTGAAGCTTTCTTT

d_gene: NA
v_gene: TRBV7-8
j_gene: TRBJ1-4
abundance: NA
CDR3aa: CASSLGGNNEKLFF
CDR3nt: TGTGCCAGCAGCTTAGGGGGGAATAATGAAAAACTGTTTTTT

d_gene: NA
v_gene: TRBV5-1
j_gene: TRBJ2-7
abundance: NA
CDR3aa: CASRPGVTYEQYF
CDR3nt: TGCGCCAGCAGACCAGGGGTTACCTACGAGCAGTACTTC

d_gene: NA
v_gene: TRBV5-5
j_gene: TRBJ2-5
abundance: NA
CDR3aa: CATSQISGLETQYF
CDR3nt: TGTGCAACCAGCCAAATTAGCGGCTTGGAGACCCAGTACTTC

d_gene: NA
v_gene: TRBV7-2
j_gene: TRBJ1-6
abundance: NA
CDR3aa: CASSSRRASSSYNSPLHF
CDR3nt: TGTGCCAGCAGCTCCCGCCGGGCTTCGAGCTCCTATAATTCACCCCTCCACTTT

d_gene: NA
v_gene: TRBV5-1
j_gene: TRBJ1-5
abundance: once
CDR3aa: CASSLTVGGNQPQHF
CDR3nt: TGCGCCAGCAGCTTGACAGTTGGGGGCAATCAGCCCCAGCATTTT

d_gene: TRBD2
v_gene: TRBV5-1
j_gene: TRBJ2-2
abundance: once
CDR3aa: CASSPGLAGATGELFF
CDR3nt: TGCGCCAGCAGCCCGGGACTAGCGGGGGCCACCGGGGAGCTGTTTTTT

d_gene: TRBD2
v_gene: TRBV5-1
j_gene: TRBJ2-3
abundance: NA
CDR3aa: CASSLGLAGADTQYF
CDR3nt: TGCGCCAGCAGCTTGGGTCTAGCGGGGGCAGATACGCAGTATTTT

d_gene: NA
v_gene: TRBV30
j_gene: TRBJ2-5
abundance: NA
CDR3aa: CAWTEGLMGMETQYF
CDR3nt: TGTGCCTGGACGGAAGGACTAATGGGGATGGAGACCCAGTACTTC

d_gene: NA
v_gene: TRBV18
j_gene: TRBJ1-4
abundance: once
CDR3aa: CASSPMRDPSDGKLFF
CDR3nt: TGTGCCAGCTCACCCATGCGGGACCCCTCTGATGGAAAACTGTTTTTT

d_gene: NA
v_gene: TRBV5-1
j_gene: TRBJ1-5
abundance: NA
CDR3aa: CASSLSGSTNQPQHF
CDR3nt: TGCGCCAGCAGCTTGTCTGGGTCTACTAATCAGCCCCAGCATTTT

d_gene: NA
v_gene: TRBV28
j_gene: TRBJ1-3
abundance: few
CDR3aa: CASSSLKSSSGNTIYF
CDR3nt: TGTGCCAGCAGTTCCCTTAAGAGCTCCTCTGGAAACACCATATATTTT

d_gene: NA
v_gene: TRBV7-9
j_gene: TRBJ1-1
abundance: NA
CDR3aa: CASRWVNTEAFF
CDR3nt: TGTGCCAGCAGATGGGTGAACACTGAAGCTTTCTTT

d_gene: NA
v_gene: TRBV7-7
j_gene: TRBJ2-4
abundance: NA
CDR3aa: CASSLDRDSIQYF
CDR3nt: TGTGCCAGCAGCTTAGACAGGGATTCGATTCAGTACTTC

d_gene: NA
v_gene: TRBV7-2
j_gene: TRBJ2-3
abundance: NA
CDR3aa: CASSLVSRRGTDTQYF
CDR3nt: TGTGCCAGCAGCTTAGTAAGCCGGAGGGGCACAGATACGCAGTATTTT

d_gene: NA
v_gene: TRBV5-6
j_gene: TRBJ1-1
abundance: NA
CDR3aa: CASSLETNTEAFF
CDR3nt: TGTGCCAGCAGCTTGGAGACGAACACTGAAGCTTTCTTT

d_gene: TRBD1
v_gene: TRBV10-3
j_gene: TRBJ2-6
abundance: NA
CDR3aa: CAISPQGPDSGANVLTF
CDR3nt: TGTGCCATCAGCCCACAGGGGCCCGACTCTGGGGCCAACGTCCTGACTTTC

d_gene: NA
v_gene: TRBV9
j_gene: TRBJ1-2
abundance: once
CDR3aa: CASSVADSGYGYTF
CDR3nt: TGTGCCAGCAGCGTAGCTGACAGTGGCTATGGCTACACCTTC

d_gene: TRBD2
v_gene: TRBV7-9
j_gene: TRBJ2-5
abundance: once
CDR3aa: CASSSSGGAGETQYF
CDR3nt: TGTGCCAGCAGCTCTAGCGGGGGGGCGGGAGAGACCCAGTACTTC